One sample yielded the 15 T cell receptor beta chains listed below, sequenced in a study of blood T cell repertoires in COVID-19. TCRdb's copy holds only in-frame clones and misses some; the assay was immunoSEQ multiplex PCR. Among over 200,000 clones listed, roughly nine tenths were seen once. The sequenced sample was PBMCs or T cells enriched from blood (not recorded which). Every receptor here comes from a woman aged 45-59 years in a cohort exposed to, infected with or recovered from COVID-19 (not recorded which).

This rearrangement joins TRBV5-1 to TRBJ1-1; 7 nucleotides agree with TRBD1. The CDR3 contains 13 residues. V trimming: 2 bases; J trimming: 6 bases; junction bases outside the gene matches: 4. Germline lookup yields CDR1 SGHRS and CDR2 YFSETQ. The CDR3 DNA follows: TGCGCCAGCAGCTTAAAGACAGGGTCTGAAGCTTTCTTT. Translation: CASSLKTGSEAFF. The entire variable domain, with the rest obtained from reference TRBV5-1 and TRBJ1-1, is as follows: KAGVTQTPRYLIKTRGQQVTLSCSPISGHRSVSWYQQTPGQGLQFLFEYFSETQRNKGNFPGRFSGRQFSNSRSEMNVSTLELGDSALYLCASSLKTGSEAFFGQGTRLTVV.

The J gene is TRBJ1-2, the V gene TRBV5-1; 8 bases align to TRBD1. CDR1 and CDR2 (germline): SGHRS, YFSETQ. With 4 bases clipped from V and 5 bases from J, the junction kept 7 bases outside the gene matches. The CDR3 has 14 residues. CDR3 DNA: TGCGCCAGCAGCCCGACAGGGGAGGGATATGGCTACACCTTC. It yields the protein CASSPTGEGYGYTF.

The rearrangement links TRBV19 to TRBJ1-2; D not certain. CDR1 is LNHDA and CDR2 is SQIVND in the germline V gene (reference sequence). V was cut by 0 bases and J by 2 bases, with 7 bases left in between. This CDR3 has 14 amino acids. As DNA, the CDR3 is TGTGCCAGTAGTATAGAGGGCGTAAACTATGGCTACACCTTC. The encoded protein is CASSIEGVNYGYTF.

This CDR3 is CASSVTGTGGSPLHF. CDR3 DNA sequence: TGTGCCAGCAGCGTCACCGGGACAGGGGGATCACCCCTCCACTTT. The rearrangement links TRBV9 to TRBJ1-6; TRBD1 matches at 11 bases. From germline, CDR1 is SGDLS and CDR2 YYNGEE. The length of the CDR3 is 15 residues. The V segment lost 2 bases and the J segment 10 bases; nucleotides outside the gene matches: 5.

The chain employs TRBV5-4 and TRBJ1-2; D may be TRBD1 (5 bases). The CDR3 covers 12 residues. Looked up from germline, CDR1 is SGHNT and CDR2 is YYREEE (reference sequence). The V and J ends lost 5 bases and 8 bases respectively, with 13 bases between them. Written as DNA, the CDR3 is TGTGCCAGCAGGCAACAGGTCGGCGGCTACACCTTC. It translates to CASRQQVGGYTF.

CDR3 sequence: CSVEGRLLNTEAFF. DNA for the CDR3: TGCAGCGTTGAAGGGAGATTATTGAACACTGAAGCTTTCTTT. The chain joins TRBV29-1 to TRBJ1-1, with no clear D. The V gene lost 1 base and the J gene lost 0 bases, with 9 bases spanning the gap. Germline V lookup: CDR1 SQVTM, CDR2 ANQGSEA. The CDR3 has 14 amino acids.

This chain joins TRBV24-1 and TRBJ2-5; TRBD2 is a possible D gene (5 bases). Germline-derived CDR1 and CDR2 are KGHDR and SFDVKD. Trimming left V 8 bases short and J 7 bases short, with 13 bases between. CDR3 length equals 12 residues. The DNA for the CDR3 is TGTGCCACCACCAAAGGCGGAGGGACCCAGTACTTC. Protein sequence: CATTKGGGTQYF.

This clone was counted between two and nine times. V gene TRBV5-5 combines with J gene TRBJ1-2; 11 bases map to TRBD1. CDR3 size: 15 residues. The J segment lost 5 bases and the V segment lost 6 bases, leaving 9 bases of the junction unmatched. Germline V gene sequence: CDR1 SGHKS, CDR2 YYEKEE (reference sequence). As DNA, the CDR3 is TGTGCCAGCAACTTACCGGGACAGGGGGTGTATGGCTACACCTTC. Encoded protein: CASNLPGQGVYGYTF.

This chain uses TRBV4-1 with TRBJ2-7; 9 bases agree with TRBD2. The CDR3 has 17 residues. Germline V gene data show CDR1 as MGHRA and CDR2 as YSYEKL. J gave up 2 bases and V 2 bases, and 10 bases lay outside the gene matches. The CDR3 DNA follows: TGCGCCAGCAGCCAAAGTCCGGGGCGGGGGGGAACCTACGAGCAGTACTTC. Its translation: CASSQSPGRGGTYEQYF.

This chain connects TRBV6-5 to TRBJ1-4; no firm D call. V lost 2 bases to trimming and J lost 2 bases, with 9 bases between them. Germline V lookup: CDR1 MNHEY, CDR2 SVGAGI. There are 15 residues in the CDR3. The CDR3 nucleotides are TGTGCCAGCAGTTACATTAGCACGACTAATGAAAAACTGTTTTTT. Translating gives CASSYISTTNEKLFF.

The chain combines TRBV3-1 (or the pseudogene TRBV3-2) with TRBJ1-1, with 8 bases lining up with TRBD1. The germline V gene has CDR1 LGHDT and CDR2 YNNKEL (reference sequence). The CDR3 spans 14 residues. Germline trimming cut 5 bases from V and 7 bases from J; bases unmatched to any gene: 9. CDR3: CASSWTGPDVEAFF. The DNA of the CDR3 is TGTGCCAGCAGCTGGACAGGGCCCGACGTTGAAGCTTTCTTT.

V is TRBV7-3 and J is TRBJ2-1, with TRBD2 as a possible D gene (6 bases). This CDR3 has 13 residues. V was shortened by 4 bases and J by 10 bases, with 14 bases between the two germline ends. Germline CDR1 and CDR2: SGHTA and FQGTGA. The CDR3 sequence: CASSSNSAGEQFF. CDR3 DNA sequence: TGTGCCAGCAGCTCCAACTCTGCGGGGGAGCAGTTCTTC.

The CDR3 nucleotides are TGTGCCAGCAGTAAACCTTTTAGCGGGGGAATCTCCTACGAGCAGTACTTC. As protein: CASSKPFSGGISYEQYF. The chain links TRBV6-2 or TRBV6-3 to TRBJ2-7; 9 bases match TRBD2. The germline V gene encodes CDR1 MNHEY and CDR2 SVGEGT. V trimming: 5 bases; J trimming: 0 bases; junction bases outside the gene matches: 11. The CDR3 contains 17 residues.

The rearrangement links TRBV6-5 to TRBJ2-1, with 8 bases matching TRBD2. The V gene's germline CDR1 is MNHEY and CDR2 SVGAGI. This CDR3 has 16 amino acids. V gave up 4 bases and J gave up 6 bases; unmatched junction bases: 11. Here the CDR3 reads CASSLKGLAGGNEQFF. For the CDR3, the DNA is TGTGCCAGCAGTTTGAAAGGACTAGCCGGTGGCAATGAGCAGTTCTTC.

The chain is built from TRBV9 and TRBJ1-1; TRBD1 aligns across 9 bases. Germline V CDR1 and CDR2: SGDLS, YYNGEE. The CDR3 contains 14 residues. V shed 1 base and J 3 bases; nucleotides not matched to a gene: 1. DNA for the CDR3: TGTGCCAGCAGCGTAAGGACAGGGGACACTGAAGCTTTCTTT. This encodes CASSVRTGDTEAFF.